Sequencing of this T cell receptor (beta chain) was carried out in a study of blood T cells in healthy people across ages. Each sample had at least 7 million PBMCs isolated. The authors ran a second PCR of about 7 to 11 cycles using a sample-barcoded 5' primer and a J-beta primer mix. A 12-random-nucleotide template-switch adaptor tagged each cDNA molecule. From the 5' RACE reads, TCRdb called clonotypes with MiXCR, one entry per CDR3 protein. The repertoire holds 700,000 to 900,000 distinct CDR3 sequences, with roughly 53% as singletons. The CDR3 length is 15 residues. Germline CDR1 SGDLS, CDR2 YYNGEE. V gave up 4 bases and J gave up 4 bases; unmatched junction bases: 6.

The sequencing sample was made of blood. The chain carries TRBV9 and TRBJ1-2; 11 positions agree with TRBD1. The clonotype was recovered from a man older than 75 in good health. CDR3 bases: TGTGCCAGCAGCACCGGACAGGGGGCAGGCTATGGCTACACCTTC. Protein product: CASSTGQGAGYGYTF.